This paragraph covers one TCR beta chain sequence. Its cognate antigen is unknown. This record comes from a study of Siglec-9 on CD8 T cells in melanoma. Study-level points and caveats: In melanoma tumors, a Siglec-9-marked effector memory CD8+ subset reportedly appeared to accumulate.

The protocol was immunoSEQ multiplex PCR, while the TCRdb copy is restricted to in-frame clones and leaves out a portion. The data contain some 37,000 clones, about 80% of them singletons. This CDR3 has 15 residues. The germline V gene encodes CDR1 SGDLS and CDR2 YYNGEE. Unmatched junction bases numbered 6, after V lost 4 bases and J lost 4 bases. Sequenced input: Siglec-9- CD8+ T cells sorted from blood. The chain combines TRBV9 with TRBJ1-4, with 8 bases matching TRBD1. This TCR was recovered from a human donor in good health. The CDR3, as DNA: TGTGCCAGCAGCACCCGGACAGGGATTAATGAAAAACTGTTTTTT. It codes for CASSTRTGINEKLFF.